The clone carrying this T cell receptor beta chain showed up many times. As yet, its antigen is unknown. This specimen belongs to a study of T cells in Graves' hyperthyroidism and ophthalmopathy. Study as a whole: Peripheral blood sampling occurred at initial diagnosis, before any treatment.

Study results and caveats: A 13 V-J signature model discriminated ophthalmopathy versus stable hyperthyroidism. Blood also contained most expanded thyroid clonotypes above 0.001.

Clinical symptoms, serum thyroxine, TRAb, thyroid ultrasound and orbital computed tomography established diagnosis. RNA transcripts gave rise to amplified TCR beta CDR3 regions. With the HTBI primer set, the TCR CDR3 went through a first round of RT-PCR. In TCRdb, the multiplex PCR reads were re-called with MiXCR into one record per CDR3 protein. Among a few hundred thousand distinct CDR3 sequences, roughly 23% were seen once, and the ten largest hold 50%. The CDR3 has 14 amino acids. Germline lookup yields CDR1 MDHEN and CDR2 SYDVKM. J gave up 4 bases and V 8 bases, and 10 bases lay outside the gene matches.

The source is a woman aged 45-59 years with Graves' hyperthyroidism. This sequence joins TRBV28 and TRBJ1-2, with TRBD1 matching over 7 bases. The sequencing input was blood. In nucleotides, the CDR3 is TGTGCCAGCCGACCGACAGGGCAAGTCTATGGCTACACCTTC. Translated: CASRPTGQVYGYTF.